The 11 T cell receptor beta chains listed next were all sequenced from one sample in a study of T cell repertoires in cytomegalovirus infection. In TCRdb, the reads were re-called with MiXCR into one record per CDR3 protein. The sample holds 630,000 or so distinct CDR3 sequences; roughly 26% are singletons and the top ten take 8%. Sequencing used CD8+ T cells from PBMCs. Receptors were obtained from a human donor in good health (CMV status not recorded). Some clones in this sample may be carry-over from other donors' samples.

This chain joins TRBV2 and TRBJ2-2, with D possibly being TRBD1 or TRBD2 (6 bases each). The CDR3 length is 15 residues. Trimming removed 7 bases at V and 0 bases at J, with 12 bases between. Per the germline V gene, CDR1 is SNHLY and CDR2 is FYNNEI. CDR3 residues: CASIRGPPNTGELFF. DNA for the CDR3: TGTGCCAGCATCCGGGGGCCGCCGAACACCGGGGAGCTGTTTTTT. The full variable domain, in which reference TRBV2 and TRBJ2-2 provide the parts outside the CDR3, is EPEVTQTPSHQVTQMGQEVILRCVPISNHLYFYWYRQILGQKVEFLVSFYNNEISEKSEIFDDQFSVERPDGSNFTLKIRSTKLEDSAMYFCASIRGPPNTGELFFGEGSRLTVL.

This clonotype turned up a few times. CDR3 amino acids: CASSTTSRETQYF. CDR3 DNA: TGTGCCAGTAGTACCACCTCACGCGAGACCCAGTACTTC. The rearrangement links TRBV19 to TRBJ2-5; D is ambiguous. With 4 bases removed from V and 5 bases from J, the gap between germline ends came to 11 bases. CDR3 length equals 13 residues. Germline V gene lookup returns CDR1 LNHDA and CDR2 SQIVND (reference sequence). The full variable domain, in which reference TRBV19 and TRBJ2-5 provide the parts outside the CDR3, is DGGITQSPKYLFRKEGQNVTLSCEQNLNHDAMYWYRQDPGQGLRLIYYSQIVNDFQKGDIAEGYSVSREKKESFPLTVTSAQKNPTAFYLCASSTTSRETQYFGPGTRLLVL.

This clonotype was seen repeatedly, ten times or more. At one end, the junction sequence differs from germline, possibly due to a read error. The chain recombines TRBV7-7 with TRBJ2-1; TRBD1 aligns across 7 bases. The CDR3 covers 17 residues. Germline V gene data show CDR1 as SSHAT and CDR2 as FNYEAQ (reference sequence). CDR3 DNA: TGTGCTAGCAGCTTAGCACTCATGTCGACAGGGAACAATGAGCAGTTCTTC. It encodes CASSLALMSTGNNEQFF. Drawing the rest from reference TRBV7-7 and TRBJ2-1, the complete variable domain is GAGVSQSPRYKVTKRGQDVTLRCDPISSHATLYWYQQALGQGPEFLTYFNYEAQPDKSGLPSDRFSAERPEGSISTLTIQRTEQRDSAMYRCASSLALMSTGNNEQFFGPGTRLTVL.

The chain employs TRBV2 and TRBJ2-7; 7 bases match TRBD1. The trim removed 6 bases at V and 2 bases at J, leaving 10 bases unmatched. CDR3 length: 15 amino acids. Per the germline V gene, CDR1 is SNHLY and CDR2 is FYNNEI. The CDR3 sequence is CASSATSTGPYEQYF. As DNA, the CDR3 is TGTGCCAGCAGCGCAACCTCGACAGGGCCCTACGAGCAGTACTTC.

This clonotype was found many times. V gene TRBV7-6 combines with J gene TRBJ2-5; a weak D match, TRBD2 (6 bases). V shed 5 bases and J shed 2 bases, with 12 bases lying between them. CDR3 size: 14 residues. Germline CDR1 SGHVS, CDR2 FNYEAQ. The CDR3 DNA follows: TGTGCCAGCAGCACCCGTGGGGGGCAAGAGACCCAGTACTTC. This translates into CASSTRGGQETQYF. Full variable domain (outside the CDR3, taken from reference TRBV7-6 and TRBJ2-5): GAGVSQSPRYKVTKRGQDVALRCDPISGHVSLYWYRQALGQGPEFLTYFNYEAQQDKSGLPNDRFSAERPEGSISTLTIQRTEQRDSAMYRCASSTRGGQETQYFGPGTRLLVL.

The chain has TRBV6-5 and TRBJ1-1, with TRBD1 as a possible D gene (6 bases). CDR3 length: 14 residues. V was pared by 7 bases and J by 1 base, with 13 bases between. Per the germline V gene, CDR1 is MNHEY and CDR2 is SVGAGI. The CDR3 DNA sequence: TGTGCCAGCAAAATACCAGGGGCGAACACTGAAGCTTTCTTT. Amino acid sequence: CASKIPGANTEAFF.

The chain links TRBV7-9 to TRBJ2-2; D perhaps matches TRBD1 (5 bases). The germline V and J ends were trimmed by 4 bases and 1 base, with 10 bases remaining between them. Per germline, CDR1 SEHNR and CDR2 FQNEAQ (reference sequence). CDR3 length: 15 residues. The CDR3 region is CASSSLDRNTGELFF. Written as DNA, the CDR3 is TGTGCCAGCAGCTCCCTCGACAGGAACACCGGGGAGCTGTTTTTT.

The DNA of the CDR3 is TGTGCCAGCAGTTTAGATGAAATACTCGGAAACACCATATATTTT. Its translation is CASSLDEILGNTIYF. The rearrangement joins TRBV12-3 or TRBV12-4 to TRBJ1-3; unclear D gene. This CDR3 comprises 15 residues. The germline V and J ends were trimmed by 1 base and 4 bases, with 11 bases remaining between them.

V usage is TRBV6-4 and J usage is TRBJ2-1, with unresolved D. Germline CDR1 is MRHNA and CDR2 is SNTAGT. The CDR3 sequence is 15 residues long. Trimming left V 3 bases short and J 8 bases short, with 17 bases between. The CDR3 is CASSERAALLHEQFF. The CDR3 nucleotides are TGTGCCAGCAGTGAACGGGCCGCCTTGCTACATGAGCAGTTCTTC.

This chain links TRBV6-5 with TRBJ1-6; weak D call: TRBD1 (6 bases). This CDR3 is built from 17 residues. CDR1 and CDR2 (germline): MNHEY, SVGAGI. Trimming pared 0 bases from V and 5 bases from J, leaving 14 bases between. This CDR3 is CASSYSGTGTNNSPLHF. The CDR3 DNA sequence: TGTGCCAGCAGTTACTCAGGAACAGGGACGAATAATTCACCCCTCCACTTT.

V usage is TRBV6-2 or TRBV6-3 and J usage is TRBJ2-2; D call uncertain. CDR1 is MNHEY, CDR2 SVGEGT, per germline. The CDR3 runs to 14 residues. The V and J ends lost 4 bases and 1 base respectively, with 7 bases between them. The CDR3 nucleotides read TGTGCCAGCAGTTTACTAAAGAACACCGGGGAGCTGTTTTTT. Residues: CASSLLKNTGELFF.